This T cell receptor delta chain comes out of a study of Vδ1+ human thymocytes. Study-wide results and caveats: Thymic delta-chain repertoires held roughly 20% Vdelta2 sequences and few Vdelta3, despite high sort purity. Highly polyclonal TRG and TRD repertoires with Gaussian CDR3 length distributions appeared in thymus. Bulk data may be misread because of unexpected Vdelta2 sequences.

Thymocytes were sorted as CD3+ TCRVdelta1+ TCRVdelta2- after alphabeta T cell depletion. Worth noting for this clone: Its target is not known. A read error may account for a junction end that differs from germline.

RNA was extracted from the cells and then reverse transcribed. CDR3 amplicons came from multiplex PCR with pooled V-gene forward and constant-region reverse primers. TCRdb re-called the multiplex PCR reads with CATT. This sample has over 65,000 delta-chain clones, with around 35% found just once. CDR1 TSWWSYY and CDR2 QGS come from the germline V gene. The CDR3 is made up of 17 amino acids. The specimen sequenced was Vdelta1+ gamma-delta thymocytes from the thymus. Subset given: FACS-sorted CD3+ TCRalphabeta- TCRVdelta1+ TCRVdelta2- thymocytes. This sequence joins TRDV1 and TRDJ1; 7 nucleotides agree with TRDD2. This TCR was recovered from a boy younger than two who had congenital heart surgery. The CDR3 is CALGEPSSLSDTDKLIF. The CDR3 coding sequence is TGTGCTCTTGGGGAGCCTTCCTCCCTTTCCGACACCGATAAACTCATCTTC.